Below are 9 T cell receptor beta chains sequenced from a single sample in a study of CD8+ T cells in alopecia areata. Following RNA extraction, reverse transcription yielded cDNA that acted as the sequencing template. The method was immunoSEQ multiplex PCR; TCRdb's version includes in-frame clones alone and lacks a portion of them. This sample has 200,000 to 250,000 clones, with 50% to 70% found just once. Treatment defined: oral pan-JAK inhibitor, 5-10 mg twice daily. Sequences were derived from CD4+ T cells sorted from blood, sampled at week 4, from a patient treated with tofacitinib. The receptor set was obtained from a human donor with alopecia areata.

This clone was seen a single time. The chain joins TRBV27 to TRBJ2-7; the match to TRBD1 covers 8 bases. The CDR3 is made up of 15 amino acids. Germline values: CDR1 MNHEY, CDR2 SMNVEV (reference sequence). V lost 2 bases, J lost 6 bases, and 9 bases stayed unmatched. Here the CDR3 reads CASSLDSGTGAEQYF. The CDR3 coding sequence is TGTGCCAGCAGTTTAGACTCCGGGACAGGAGCCGAGCAGTACTTC.

The chain couples TRBV10-3 to TRBJ1-1; TRBD1 is a possible D gene (6 bases). Trimming left V 3 bases short and J 0 bases short, with 14 bases between. CDR1 is ENHRY, CDR2 SYGVKD, per germline. The CDR3 runs 16 residues. This CDR3 is CAISDKGGRMNTEAFF. In nucleotides, the CDR3 is TGTGCCATCAGTGATAAGGGGGGTCGTATGAACACTGAAGCTTTCTTT.

The CDR3 region has the DNA TGTGCCTGGAGTTCTGGGAACATTCAGTACTTC. It yields the protein CAWSSGNIQYF. This chain uses TRBV30 with TRBJ2-4; D remains ambiguous. Trimming took off 2 bases at V and 7 bases at J, with 6 bases between the two ends. The CDR3 is 11 amino acids. Germline V gene data show CDR1 as GTSNPN and CDR2 as SVGIG (reference sequence).

This clone was observed a handful of times. The genes are TRBV4-3 and TRBJ2-6; possibly TRBD1 for D (5 bases). Germline V gives CDR1 LGHNA, CDR2 YSLEER. This CDR3 is built from 19 residues. V lost 2 bases and J lost 4, with 21 bases in between. CDR3 amino acids: CASSQFWLQGLGGANVLTF. In DNA, the CDR3 is TGCGCCAGCAGCCAATTTTGGCTGCAGGGCCTTGGAGGGGCCAACGTCCTGACTTTC.

The rearrangement links TRBV30 to TRBJ1-1, with 8 bases aligning to TRBD1. Germline assignment: CDR1 GTSNPN and CDR2 SVGIG (reference sequence). Unmatched junction bases numbered 3, after V lost 4 bases and J lost 8 bases. This CDR3 spans 11 amino acids. The CDR3 sequence is CAWNRQGEAFF. CDR3 coding DNA: TGTGCCTGGAACCGACAGGGGGAAGCTTTCTTT.

This clone was detected only once. The rearrangement joins TRBV4-3 to TRBJ1-6; a weak D match, TRBD1 (5 bases). The CDR3 runs to 16 residues. V lost 0 bases to trimming and J lost 5 bases, with 11 bases between them. Per the germline V gene, CDR1 is LGHNA and CDR2 is YSLEER. CDR3: CASSQDGATDNSPLHF. The DNA for the CDR3 is TGCGCCAGCAGCCAAGACGGGGCAACCGATAATTCACCCCTCCACTTT.

V gene TRBV6-5 combines with J gene TRBJ1-2; no clear D. V lost 2 bases and J 3 bases, leaving 10 bases between the germline ends. CDR3 size: 14 residues. Germline CDR1 is MNHEY and CDR2 is SVGAGI. CDR3 in DNA: TGTGCCAGCAGTTACAAGGAGCCTCACTATGGCTACACCTTC. Its translation: CASSYKEPHYGYTF.

J is TRBJ2-1 and V is TRBV27, with TRBD2 matching over 13 bases. The CDR3 contains 18 residues. After removal of 0 bases from V and 8 bases from J, the junction contained 10 bases not matched to a gene. CDR1 is MNHEY, CDR2 SMNVEV, per germline (reference sequence). The CDR3 region is CASSLSHPRTSGGHEQFF. The CDR3 nucleotides are TGTGCCAGCAGTTTATCCCATCCGAGGACTAGCGGGGGACATGAGCAGTTCTTC.

V and J are TRBV14 and TRBJ1-1; D not certain. CDR1 is SGHDN and CDR2 is FVKESK in the germline V gene. This CDR3 has 13 amino acids. V was pared by 4 bases and J by 1 base, with 7 bases between. The CDR3 spells CASSPNWNTEAFF. The CDR3 DNA reads TGTGCCAGCAGCCCGAATTGGAACACTGAAGCTTTCTTT. The full variable domain, with the rest looked up from reference TRBV14 and TRBJ1-1, is EAGVTQFPSHSVIEKGQTVTLRCDPISGHDNLYWYRRVMGKEIKFLLHFVKESKQDESGMPNNRFLAERTGGTYSTLKVQPAELEDSGVYFCASSPNWNTEAFFGQGTRLTVV.